This T cell receptor (beta chain) was profiled in a study of blood T cell repertoires in COVID-19 (dated by TCRdb to 2019 to 2021). In terms of the full investigation: Samples from collaborators originated in the United States, Italy and Spain and spanned both the acute and convalescent phases of COVID-19. The material from the prospective study consisted of cDNA or gDNA derived from T cells, B-cell-depleted T cells, or PBMCs. The dataset comprised deeply sampled blood TCRbeta repertoires from subjects exposed to, actively infected with, or recovered from COVID-19. The repertoires were released in a freely available public database meant as a resource for research on the immune response to SARS-CoV-2. Samples came from the ongoing ImmuneRACE study (first 160 participants) plus 1,254 subjects from 6 global collaborators. The sample metadata nearly always contained a de-identified subject ID, COVID-19 status, age in years and sex. Where available, HLA class I and class II types were obtained from metadata supplied by the sample provider rather than from assay-based typing. The study at large found these results: The amount of clinical and demographic metadata varied by source and participant and was provided uncurated.

As for this clone: The target of this receptor is not known. Per-nucleotide qualities are absent, and no much larger clonotype sits a single base away.

Collaborating institutions collected whole blood in K2EDTA tubes following their own protocols. For TCRbeta analysis, collaborator samples were shipped as frozen whole blood, as isolated PBMCs, or as DNA extracted from either sample type. V is shortened by 2 bases, J by 5 bases, and the region joining them spans 18 bases. The CDR3 covers 16 residues, taking in both the cysteine and the phenylalanine. Only CDR3 DNA remains: 48 bases, in frame from the first base. The germline V gene gives CDR1 as MGHRA and CDR2 as YSYEKL. The immunoSEQ Assay, a bias-controlled multiplex PCR, was used to amplify TCRbeta CDR3 regions from genomic DNA. On the authors' methods: The number of nucleated cells in each sample was estimated from the amplification of reference gene primers within the assay. To quantify the absolute abundance of each unique TCRbeta CDR3 rearrangement, sequence reads were collapsed and filtered. Productive Simpson clonality was computed per sample as the square root of Simpson's diversity index over productive rearrangements. TCRdb stores this immuneACCESS table with in-frame sequences only. Part of the clones is absent; in the studies checked, under half of the shortfall reflects unresolved V genes, and no reason is known for the rest. The V and J calls and clone size come from that table; D and trimming were worked out from the DNA. This sample has a few hundred thousand clones in its table, and roughly 85% of those were observed once. The top ten constitute about 7% of the sample.

The sequenced material came from peripheral blood. The chain is assembled from TRBV4-1 and TRBJ1-2; TRBD1 is possibly the D segment (5 matching bases). The clonotype comes from a human donor in a cohort sampled during active COVID-19. The nucleotides read TGCGCCAGCAGCCAATTGGGAGGGTCGCGGGGGTATGGCTACACCTTC. Protein translation: CASSQLGGSRGYGYTF.